There are a few counts of the clone carrying this T cell receptor (beta chain). Its antigen is as yet unknown. CDR1 MGHRA and CDR2 YSYEKL come from the germline V gene. The J segment lost 6 bases and the V segment lost 1 base, leaving 11 bases of the junction unmatched. CDR3 length: 17 residues. This specimen belongs to a study of OX40 agonist ivuxolimab in advanced cancers. In the study overall: The patients received agonistic anti-OX40 (CD134) antibody ivuxolimab. Patients received intravenous ivuxolimab every 2 weeks at 0.01 to 10 mg/kg. Three patients had partial responses: one hepatocellular carcinoma, two cutaneous melanoma. Study-level results: In CD8+ T cells, expanded clones were on average more numerous than in CD4+.

Sequencing used immunoSEQ multiplex PCR; TCRdb keeps in-frame clones, though not all of them. The sample has around 57,000 clones, approximately 82% seen once. The clonotype was recovered from an adult with an advanced solid tumor such as melanoma, head and neck, liver or kidney cancer. The V gene is TRBV4-1, the J gene TRBJ2-1; 8 positions match TRBD1. Sample: CD4+ or CD8+ T cells sorted from blood, taken in a trial of the OX40 agonist ivuxolimab. The CDR3 region has the DNA TGCGCCAGCAGCCAAGTACGGGTGAGGACAGGGCGCAATGAGCAGTTCTTC. Translating it yields CASSQVRVRTGRNEQFF.